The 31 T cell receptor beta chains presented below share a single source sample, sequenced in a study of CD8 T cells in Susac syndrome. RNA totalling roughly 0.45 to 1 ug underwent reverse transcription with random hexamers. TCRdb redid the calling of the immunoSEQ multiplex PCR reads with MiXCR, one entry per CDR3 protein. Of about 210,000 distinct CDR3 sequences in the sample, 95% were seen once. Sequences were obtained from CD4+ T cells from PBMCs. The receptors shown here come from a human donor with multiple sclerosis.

CDR3 sequence (DNA): TGTGCCAGCAGACCGGGAGCCACCGGGGAGCTGTTTTTT. The encoded protein is CASRPGATGELFF. This chain links TRBV3-1 with TRBJ2-2; possibly TRBD2 for D (6 bases). This CDR3 is built from 13 residues. The germline gives CDR1 LGHDT, CDR2 YNNKEL (reference sequence). Trimming cost V 6 bases and J 4 bases, with 9 bases left between them.

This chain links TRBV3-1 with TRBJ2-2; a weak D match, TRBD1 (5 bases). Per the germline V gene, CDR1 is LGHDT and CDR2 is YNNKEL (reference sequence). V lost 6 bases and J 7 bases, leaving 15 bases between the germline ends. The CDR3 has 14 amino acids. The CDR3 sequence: CASRHKGLDGELFF. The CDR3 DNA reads TGTGCCAGCAGACACAAGGGGTTGGACGGGGAGCTGTTTTTT.

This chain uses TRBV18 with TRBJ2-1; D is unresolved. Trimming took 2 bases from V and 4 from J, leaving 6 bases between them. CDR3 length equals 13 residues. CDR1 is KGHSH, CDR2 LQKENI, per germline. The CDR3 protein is CASSPLEYNEQFF. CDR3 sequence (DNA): TGTGCCAGCTCACCATTGGAGTACAATGAGCAGTTCTTC.

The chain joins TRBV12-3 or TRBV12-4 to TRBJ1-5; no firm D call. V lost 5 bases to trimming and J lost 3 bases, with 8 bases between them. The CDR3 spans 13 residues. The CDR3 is CASSGRDNQPQHF. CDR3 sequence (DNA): TGTGCCAGCAGTGGTAGAGACAATCAGCCCCAGCATTTT.

This chain's CDR3 is CASSEVTIWANYGYTF. The CDR3 DNA is TGTGCCAGCAGTGAAGTCACGATATGGGCTAACTATGGCTACACCTTC. The V call is TRBV6-1, the J call TRBJ1-2; D call uncertain. The CDR3 has 16 residues. Trimming pared 1 base from V and 0 bases from J, leaving 12 bases between. Germline loops: CDR1 MNHNS, CDR2 SASEGT.

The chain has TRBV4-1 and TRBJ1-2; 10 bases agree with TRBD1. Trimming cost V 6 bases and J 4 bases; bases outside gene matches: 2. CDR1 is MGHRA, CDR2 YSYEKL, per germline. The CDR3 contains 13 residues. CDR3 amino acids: CASRRQGAYGYTF. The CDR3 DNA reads TGCGCCAGCAGGAGACAGGGGGCCTATGGCTACACCTTC.

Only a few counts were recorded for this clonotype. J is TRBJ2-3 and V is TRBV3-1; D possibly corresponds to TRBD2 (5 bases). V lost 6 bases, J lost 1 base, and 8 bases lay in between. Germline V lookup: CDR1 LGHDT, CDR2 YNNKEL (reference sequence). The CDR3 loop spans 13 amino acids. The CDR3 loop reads CASSQRGTDTQYF. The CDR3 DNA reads TGTGCCAGCAGTCAGAGGGGCACAGATACGCAGTATTTT.

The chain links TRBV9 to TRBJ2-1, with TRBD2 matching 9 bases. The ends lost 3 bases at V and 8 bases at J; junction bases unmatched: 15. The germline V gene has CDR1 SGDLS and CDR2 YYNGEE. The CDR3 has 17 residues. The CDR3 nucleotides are TGTGCCAGCAGCGCTCGTGGGGCTAGCGGGATGTTCGATGAGCAGTTCTTC. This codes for CASSARGASGMFDEQFF.

CDR3 region: CASSQGGAQPQHF. CDR3 sequence (DNA): TGTGCCAGCAGCCAAGGGGGGGCTCAGCCCCAGCATTTT. This chain connects TRBV3-1 to TRBJ1-5; D perhaps matches TRBD1 (6 bases). There are 13 residues in the CDR3. Per germline, CDR1 LGHDT and CDR2 YNNKEL (reference sequence). The V gene lost 1 base and the J gene lost 6 bases, with 7 bases spanning the gap.

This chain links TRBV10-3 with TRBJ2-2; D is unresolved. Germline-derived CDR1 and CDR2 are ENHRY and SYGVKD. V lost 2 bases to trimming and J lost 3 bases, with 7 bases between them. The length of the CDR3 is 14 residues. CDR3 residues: CAISEPRDTGELFF. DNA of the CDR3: TGTGCCATCAGTGAGCCACGAGACACCGGGGAGCTGTTTTTT.

The CDR3 spells CSAQGTSGSEQYF. CDR3 DNA: TGCAGTGCTCAGGGAACTAGCGGGAGCGAGCAGTACTTC. V gene TRBV20-1 combines with J gene TRBJ2-7; 11 bases line up with TRBD2. Germline CDR1 is DFQATT and CDR2 is SNEGSKA (reference sequence). The CDR3 has 13 residues. J lost 6 bases, V lost 5 bases, and 6 bases had no gene match.

CDR3 region: CASKSSRTRTNEQFF. In DNA, the CDR3 is TGTGCCAGTAAGTCTTCTCGGACCCGGACCAATGAGCAGTTCTTC. The chain employs TRBV12-3 or TRBV12-4 and TRBJ2-1; D remains unclear. The CDR3 extends over 15 amino acids. V was trimmed by 9 bases and J by 6 bases, leaving 21 bases between them.

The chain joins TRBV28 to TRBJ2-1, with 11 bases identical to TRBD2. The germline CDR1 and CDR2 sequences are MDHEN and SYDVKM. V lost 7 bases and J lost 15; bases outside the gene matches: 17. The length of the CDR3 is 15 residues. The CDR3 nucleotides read TGTGCCAGCAACTCTCCGGGACTAGCGGACCGGGGGGCGTTCTTC. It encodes CASNSPGLADRGAFF.

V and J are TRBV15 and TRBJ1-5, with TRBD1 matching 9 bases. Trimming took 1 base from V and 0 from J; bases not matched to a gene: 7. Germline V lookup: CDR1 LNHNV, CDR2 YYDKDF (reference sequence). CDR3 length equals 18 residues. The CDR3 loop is CATSRGIRQGDSNQPQHF. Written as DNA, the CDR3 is TGTGCCACCAGCAGAGGAATACGACAGGGGGATAGCAATCAGCCCCAGCATTTT.

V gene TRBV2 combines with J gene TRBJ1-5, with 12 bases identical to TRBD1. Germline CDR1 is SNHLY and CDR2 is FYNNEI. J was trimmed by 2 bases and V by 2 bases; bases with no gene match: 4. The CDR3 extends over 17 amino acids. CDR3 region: CASSELGTGGRNQPQHF. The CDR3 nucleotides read TGTGCCAGCAGTGAATTAGGGACAGGGGGCCGCAATCAGCCCCAGCATTTT.

For the CDR3, the DNA is TGTGCCACCAGCGCTGCGGACAGGGGGCTTACTGAAGCTTTCTTT. Amino acids: CATSAADRGLTEAFF. The rearrangement uses TRBV15 and TRBJ1-1, with 11 bases that match TRBD1. The ends lost 5 bases at V and 5 bases at J; junction bases unmatched: 7. CDR3 length: 15 amino acids. Germline lookup yields CDR1 LNHNV and CDR2 YYDKDF (reference sequence).

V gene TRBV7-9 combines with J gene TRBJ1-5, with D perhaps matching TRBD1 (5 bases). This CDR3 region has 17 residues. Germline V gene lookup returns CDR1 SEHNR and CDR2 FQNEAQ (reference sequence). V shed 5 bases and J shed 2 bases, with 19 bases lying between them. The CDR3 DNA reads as TGTGCCAGCAGCCTACCAGAGGCCCCACAGGGCAATCAGCCCCAGCATTTT. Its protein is CASSLPEAPQGNQPQHF.

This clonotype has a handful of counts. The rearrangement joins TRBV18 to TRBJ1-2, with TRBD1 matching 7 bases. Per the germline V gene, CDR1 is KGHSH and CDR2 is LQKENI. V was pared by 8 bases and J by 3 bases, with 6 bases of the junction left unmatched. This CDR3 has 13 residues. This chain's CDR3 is CASSPGTDYGYTF. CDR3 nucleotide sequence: TGTGCCAGCAGCCCCGGGACAGACTATGGCTACACCTTC.

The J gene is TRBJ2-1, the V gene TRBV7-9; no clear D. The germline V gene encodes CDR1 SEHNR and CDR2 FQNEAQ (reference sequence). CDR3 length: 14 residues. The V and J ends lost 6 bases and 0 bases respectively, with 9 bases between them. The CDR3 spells CASRKTNSYNEQFF. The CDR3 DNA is TGTGCCAGCAGGAAGACGAACTCCTACAATGAGCAGTTCTTC.

The CDR3 sequence is CAWSVQKGGQSIYGYTF. The CDR3 bases are TGTGCCTGGAGTGTACAAAAAGGAGGACAGTCGATCTATGGCTACACCTTC. The chain has TRBV30 and TRBJ1-2; maybe TRBD1 (6 bases). V lost 0 bases to trimming and J lost 4 bases, with 21 bases between them. CDR1 and CDR2 from the germline V gene are GTSNPN and SVGIG (reference sequence). The CDR3 sequence is 17 residues long.

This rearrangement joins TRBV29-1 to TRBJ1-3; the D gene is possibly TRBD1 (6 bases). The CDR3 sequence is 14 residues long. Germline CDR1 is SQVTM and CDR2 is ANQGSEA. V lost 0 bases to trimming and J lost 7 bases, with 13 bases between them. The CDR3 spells CSVEDRGQGNTIYF. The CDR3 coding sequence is TGCAGCGTTGAAGATCGAGGGCAGGGGAACACCATATATTTT.

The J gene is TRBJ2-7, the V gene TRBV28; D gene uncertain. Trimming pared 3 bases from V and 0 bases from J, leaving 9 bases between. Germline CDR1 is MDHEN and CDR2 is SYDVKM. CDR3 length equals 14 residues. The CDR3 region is CASSFPRSSYEQYF. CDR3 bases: TGTGCCAGCAGTTTTCCCCGGAGCTCCTACGAGCAGTACTTC.

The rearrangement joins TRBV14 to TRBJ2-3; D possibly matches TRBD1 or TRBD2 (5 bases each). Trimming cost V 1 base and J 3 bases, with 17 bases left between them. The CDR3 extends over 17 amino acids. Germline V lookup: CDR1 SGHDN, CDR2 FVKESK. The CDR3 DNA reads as TGTGCCAGCAGCCAAGGAGGTGGGGACCGACGGACAGATACGCAGTATTTT. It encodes CASSQGGGDRRTDTQYF.

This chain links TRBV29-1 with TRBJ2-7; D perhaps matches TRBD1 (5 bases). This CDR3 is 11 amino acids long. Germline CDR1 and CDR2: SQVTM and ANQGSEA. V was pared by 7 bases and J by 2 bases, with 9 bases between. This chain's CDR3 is CSATAPYEQYF. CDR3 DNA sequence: TGCAGCGCGACAGCTCCCTACGAGCAGTACTTC.

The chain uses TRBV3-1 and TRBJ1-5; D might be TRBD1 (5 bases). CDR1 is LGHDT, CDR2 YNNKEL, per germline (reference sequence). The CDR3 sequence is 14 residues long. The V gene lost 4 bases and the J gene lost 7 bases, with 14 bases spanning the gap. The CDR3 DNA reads TGTGCCAGCAGCCTAGGTGGGGGGATACAGCCCCAGCATTTT. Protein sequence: CASSLGGGIQPQHF. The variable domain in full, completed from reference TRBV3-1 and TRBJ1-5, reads DTAVSQTPKYLVTQMGNDKSIKCEQNLGHDTMYWYKQDSKKFLKIMFSYNNKELIINETVPNRFSPKSPDKAHLNLHINSLELGDSAVYFCASSLGGGIQPQHFGDGTRLSIL.

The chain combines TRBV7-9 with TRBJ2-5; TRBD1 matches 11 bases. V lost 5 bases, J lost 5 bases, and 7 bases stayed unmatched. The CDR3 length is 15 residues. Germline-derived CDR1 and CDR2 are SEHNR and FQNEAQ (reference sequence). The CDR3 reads CASSPRTGGVETQYF. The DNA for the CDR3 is TGTGCCAGCAGCCCCCGGACAGGGGGCGTGGAGACCCAGTACTTC.

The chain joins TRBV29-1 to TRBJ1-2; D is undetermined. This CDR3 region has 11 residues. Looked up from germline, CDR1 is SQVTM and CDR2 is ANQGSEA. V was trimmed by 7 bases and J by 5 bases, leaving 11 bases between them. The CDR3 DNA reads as TGCAGCGCTGAGGTGAATTATGGCTACACCTTC. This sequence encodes CSAEVNYGYTF.

The CDR3 protein is CSVDPLDGVTQYF. The CDR3, as DNA: TGCAGCGTTGACCCACTAGACGGGGTTACGCAGTATTTT. The chain uses TRBV29-1 and TRBJ2-3, with a weak D call TRBD2 (5 bases). The length of the CDR3 is 13 residues. V was cut by 3 bases and J by 8 bases, with 15 bases left in between. The germline gives CDR1 SQVTM, CDR2 ANQGSEA.

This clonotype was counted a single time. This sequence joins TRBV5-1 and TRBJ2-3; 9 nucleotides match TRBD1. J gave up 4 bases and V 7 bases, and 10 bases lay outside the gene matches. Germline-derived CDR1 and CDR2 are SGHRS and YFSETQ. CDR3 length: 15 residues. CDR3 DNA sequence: TGCGCCAGCCTGCCGGGACAGGGAAGCCCAGATACGCAGTATTTT. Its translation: CASLPGQGSPDTQYF.

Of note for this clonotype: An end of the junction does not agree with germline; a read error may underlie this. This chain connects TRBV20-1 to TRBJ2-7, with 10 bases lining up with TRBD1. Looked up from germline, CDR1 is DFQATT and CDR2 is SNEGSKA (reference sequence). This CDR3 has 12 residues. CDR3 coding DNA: TGCAGTGCTAGAAACCCCCGGGGACAGGGGCTCTTC. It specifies CSARNPRGQGLF.

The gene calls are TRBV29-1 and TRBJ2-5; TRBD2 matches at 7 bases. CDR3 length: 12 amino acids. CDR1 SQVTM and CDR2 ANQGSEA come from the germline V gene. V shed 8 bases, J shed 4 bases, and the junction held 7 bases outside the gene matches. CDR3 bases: TGCAGCCTAGGACTAGTCGCAGAGACCCAGTACTTC. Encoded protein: CSLGLVAETQYF.